The 17 T cell receptor beta chains reported below all come from one sample, sequenced in a study of blood T cells in healthy people across ages. A J-beta primer mix and a sample-barcoded 5' primer were used in a second PCR of roughly 6 to 11 cycles. TCRdb re-derived calls from the 5' RACE reads in MiXCR, one entry per CDR3 protein. The table records about 720,000 distinct CDR3 sequences, just under 25% of them present only once. The same sample was also used in a study of T cells of mothers and their children.

Sequencing was carried out using blood. Every receptor here comes from a boy aged 5-17 years in good health.

The gene calls are TRBV6-2 or TRBV6-3 and TRBJ2-3; D is uncertain. Looked up from germline, CDR1 is MNHEY and CDR2 is SVGEGT. V was shortened by 2 bases and J by 0 bases, with 9 bases between the two germline ends. This CDR3 is 15 amino acids long. Here the CDR3 DNA reads TGTGCCAGCAGTTACGTGGCAGCTAGCACAGATACGCAGTATTTT. Translation: CASSYVAASTDTQYF.

This clonotype showed up just once. J is TRBJ1-6 and V is TRBV30; D remains unclear. V gave up 4 bases and J gave up 10 bases, with 14 bases separating them. The CDR3 contains 13 residues. CDR1 GTSNPN and CDR2 SVGIG come from the germline V gene (reference sequence). The CDR3 loop reads CAWMPGWGSPLHF. The CDR3 DNA follows: TGTGCCTGGATGCCGGGATGGGGATCACCCCTCCACTTT.

A few counts support this clonotype. The J gene is TRBJ2-7, the V gene TRBV20-1; 11 nucleotides match TRBD2. J was trimmed by 0 bases and V by 0 bases; bases with no gene match: 7. The germline V gene encodes CDR1 DFQATT and CDR2 SNEGSKA (reference sequence). The CDR3 contains 17 residues. The CDR3 sequence: CSARDPATSGSSYEQYF. For the CDR3, the DNA is TGCAGTGCTAGAGATCCGGCTACTAGCGGGAGCTCCTACGAGCAGTACTTC.

The V and J genes are TRBV7-2 and TRBJ1-2; 9 bases line up with TRBD1. The germline gives CDR1 SGHTA, CDR2 FQGNSA. Trimming took 1 base from V and 4 from J; bases not matched to a gene: 4. The CDR3 is made up of 15 amino acids. CDR3 nucleotide sequence: TGTGCCAGCAGCTTAGGGGGACAGGGCCGCTATGGCTACACCTTC. The encoded protein is CASSLGGQGRYGYTF. The variable domain in full, completed from reference TRBV7-2 and TRBJ1-2, reads GAGVSQSPSNKVTEKGKDVELRCDPISGHTALYWYRQSLGQGLEFLIYFQGNSAPDKSGLPSDRFSAERTGGSVSTLTIQRTQQEDSAVYLCASSLGGQGRYGYTFGSGTRLTVV.

The chain uses TRBV28 and TRBJ2-3; D gene ambiguous. The germline gives CDR1 MDHEN, CDR2 SYDVKM. Trimming left V 4 bases short and J 2 bases short, with 7 bases between. This CDR3 is built from 13 residues. DNA of the CDR3: TGTGCCAGCAGTTCCGCAGACACAGATACGCAGTATTTT. Its translation is CASSSADTDTQYF.

V and J are TRBV14 and TRBJ1-5; TRBD1 agrees at 8 bases. J gave up 6 bases and V 5 bases, and 6 bases lay outside the gene matches. Germline loops: CDR1 SGHDN, CDR2 FVKESK. The CDR3 is 14 residues long. CDR3: CASSRTGIGQPQHF. The CDR3 nucleotides read TGTGCCAGCAGCAGGACAGGGATTGGTCAGCCCCAGCATTTT.

This clonotype has just a few counts. The chain carries TRBV4-2 and TRBJ2-7, with D perhaps matching TRBD1 (5 bases). The CDR3 is made up of 17 amino acids. Germline lookup yields CDR1 LGHNA and CDR2 YNFKEQ. Trimming stripped 0 bases from V and 4 bases from J, with 19 bases between. This CDR3 is CASSQERSGMESYEQYF. CDR3 in DNA: TGTGCCAGCAGCCAAGAAAGGTCAGGGATGGAGTCATACGAGCAGTACTTC.

J is TRBJ1-4 and V is TRBV20-1; 8 nucleotides agree with TRBD1. The CDR3 is 15 amino acids. V lost 3 bases to trimming and J lost 4 bases; unmatched junction nucleotides: 7. Germline V gene sequence: CDR1 DFQATT, CDR2 SNEGSKA (reference sequence). The CDR3 region has the DNA TGCAGTGCTAGCAATTACAGGGGGAATAATGAAAAACTGTTTTTT. As protein: CSASNYRGNNEKLFF.

The rearrangement links TRBV6-6 to TRBJ2-3; possibly TRBD1 or TRBD2 for D (6 bases each). There are 13 residues in the CDR3. The V end was cut by 8 bases, the J end by 4 bases, with 13 bases between. Germline V gene lookup returns CDR1 MNHNY and CDR2 SVGAGI (reference sequence). Written as DNA, the CDR3 is TGTGCCAGCGGGGGGCAGGGATCAGATACGCAGTATTTT. Amino acid sequence: CASGGQGSDTQYF.

In its sample, this clonotype was seen a few times. The chain recombines TRBV7-3 with TRBJ1-1; D gene ambiguous. V was clipped by 2 bases and J by 4 bases, with 14 bases between them. The CDR3 length is 15 residues. CDR1 and CDR2 (germline): SGHTA, FQGTGA. Here the CDR3 reads CASSLAQGRGTEAFF. The CDR3 nucleotides read TGTGCCAGCAGCTTAGCACAAGGCCGCGGCACTGAAGCTTTCTTT.

As regards this clonotype: One end of the junction is discordant with germline, which a read error may explain. The CDR3 bases are TGTGCCAGCAGTCGGACGGGACAGGGAAAGCTCCACACTAACTATGGCTGCACCTTC. Amino acid sequence: CASSRTGQGKLHTNYGCTF. V usage is TRBV6-1 and J usage is TRBJ1-2; the match to TRBD1 covers 9 bases. Germline values: CDR1 MNHNS, CDR2 SASEGT. CDR3 length: 19 amino acids.

This rearrangement joins TRBV20-1 to TRBJ2-6; no clear D gene. Germline V CDR1 and CDR2: DFQATT, SNEGSKA (reference sequence). V was pared by 2 bases and J by 4 bases, with 9 bases between. This CDR3 is built from 14 residues. CDR3 amino acids: CSARKAPGANVLTF. DNA of the CDR3: TGCAGTGCTAGAAAGGCTCCCGGGGCCAACGTCCTGACTTTC.

The chain couples TRBV5-1 to TRBJ2-5; 7 bases are a match to TRBD1. With the DNA end fitting TRBJ2-7 better, the J assignment may be wrong. The CDR3 runs 17 residues. CDR1 is SGHRS, CDR2 YFSETQ, per germline. The DNA for the CDR3 is TGCGCCAGCAGCTGGAATACAGGGGACCATTACGTTTACGAGCAGTACTTC. Protein sequence: CASSWNTGDHYVYEQYF.

The V call is TRBV6-1, the J call TRBJ2-4; TRBD1 matches at 7 bases. With V trimmed by 4 bases and J by 1 base, 7 bases remained unmatched. CDR1 is MNHNS and CDR2 is SASEGT in the germline V gene. The CDR3 has 16 residues. DNA for the CDR3: TGTGCCAGCAGTGGAACAGGGGAAGGGGCCAAAAACATTCAGTACTTC. Its translation is CASSGTGEGAKNIQYF.

The V and J genes are TRBV29-1 and TRBJ2-5, with TRBD1 matching 11 bases. The length of the CDR3 is 12 residues. Trimming at V came to 7 bases and at J to 7 bases, leaving 5 bases not matched to a gene. Per the germline V gene, CDR1 is SQVTM and CDR2 is ANQGSEA. CDR3 DNA sequence: TGCAGCGCCAGAGGGACAGGGGGGACCCAGTACTTC. Translated: CSARGTGGTQYF.

This clonotype was recorded a few times. V and J are TRBV28 and TRBJ1-2, with D tentatively TRBD1 (6 bases). Per the germline V gene, CDR1 is MDHEN and CDR2 is SYDVKM. The CDR3 is 13 residues long. V lost 7 bases, J lost 5 bases, and 14 bases lay in between. The DNA of the CDR3 is TGTGCCAGCAAGATGGCAGGGGATTATGGCTACACCTTC. Amino acid sequence: CASKMAGDYGYTF.

There are a few counts of this clonotype. The J gene is TRBJ2-5, the V gene TRBV7-2, with a possible D match to TRBD2 (5 bases). CDR3 size: 15 residues. Trimming cost V 5 bases and J 4 bases, with 17 bases left between them. In germline, CDR1 is SGHTA, CDR2 FQGNSA. This chain's CDR3 is CASSPSTEAGETQYF. The CDR3, as DNA: TGTGCCAGCAGCCCATCGACGGAGGCGGGAGAGACCCAGTACTTC. Full variable domain (outside the CDR3, taken from reference TRBV7-2 and TRBJ2-5): GAGVSQSPSNKVTEKGKDVELRCDPISGHTALYWYRQSLGQGLEFLIYFQGNSAPDKSGLPSDRFSAERTGGSVSTLTIQRTQQEDSAVYLCASSPSTEAGETQYFGPGTRLLVL.